The clone carrying this T cell receptor (beta chain) was seen a few times. Its antigen is not known. This sample is drawn from a study of CD4 T cells in relation to SARS-CoV-2 and coronaviruses. Study-wide context: TCR beta CDR3s were sequenced after 10-day antigen culture of PBMCs.

The germline V gene has CDR1 SGHVS and CDR2 FQNEAQ. V shed 5 bases, J shed 3 bases, and the junction held 6 bases outside the gene matches. The CDR3 consists of 15 residues. Sequencing was performed with immunoSEQ multiplex PCR; in TCRdb, only in-frame clones are kept and a portion is missing. The table includes 43,000 or so clones, over 75% detected once. This sequence was found in an adult with COVID-19. The V and J genes are TRBV7-8 and TRBJ2-7, with 11 nucleotides matching TRBD2. The sequenced sample was naive CD4+ T cells from PBMCs, cultured in vitro. Subset denoted: naive CD4+ T cells isolated by negative enrichment. As DNA, the CDR3 is TGTGCCAGCAGCGTTACTAGCGGGAGAATCTACGAGCAGTACTTC. Residues: CASSVTSGRIYEQYF.